This T cell receptor (beta chain) was found in a study of blood T cell repertoires in COVID-19. Study background: Sites across the United States, Italy and Spain contributed samples from acute and convalescent COVID-19.

Authors' analysis steps: From reference gene primer amplification, estimates of nucleated cell counts were derived. Some clones are missing from TCRdb's copy, which holds only in-frame ones; the method was immunoSEQ multiplex PCR. That table is the source of V, J and clone size, and D and trimming were worked out from the DNA. The sample includes about 160,000 clones, approximately 90% of them seen just once. Trimming shortened V by 2 bases and J by 2 bases, and 5 bases separated the two germline ends. The germline CDR1 and CDR2 sequences are MNHEY and SVGAGI. This CDR3 is 13 amino acids long. The source material was peripheral blood. J is TRBJ2-3 and V is TRBV6-5, with D unclear. This receptor was obtained from a man aged 18 to 29 with acute or convalescent COVID-19. The CDR3 DNA reads TGTGCCAGCAGTTACGACAACACAGATACGCAGTATTTT. Encoded protein: CASSYDNTDTQYF.